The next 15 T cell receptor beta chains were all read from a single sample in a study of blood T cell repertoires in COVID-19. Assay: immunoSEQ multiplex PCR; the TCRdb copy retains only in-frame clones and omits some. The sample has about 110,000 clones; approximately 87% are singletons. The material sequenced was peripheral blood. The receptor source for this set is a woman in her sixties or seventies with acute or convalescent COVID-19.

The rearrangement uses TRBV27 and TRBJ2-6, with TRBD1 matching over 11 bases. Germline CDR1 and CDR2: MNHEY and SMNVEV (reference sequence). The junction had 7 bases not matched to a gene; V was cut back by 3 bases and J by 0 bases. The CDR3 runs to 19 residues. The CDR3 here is CASSFDFGQGASGANVLTF. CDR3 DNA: TGTGCCAGCAGTTTTGACTTCGGACAGGGGGCCTCTGGGGCCAACGTCCTGACTTTC.

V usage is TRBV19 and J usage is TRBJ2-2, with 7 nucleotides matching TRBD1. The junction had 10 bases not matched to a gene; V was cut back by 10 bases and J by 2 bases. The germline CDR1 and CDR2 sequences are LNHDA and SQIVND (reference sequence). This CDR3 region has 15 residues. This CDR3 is CATKWTGRNTGELFF. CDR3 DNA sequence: TGTGCCACAAAATGGACAGGACGAAACACCGGGGAGCTGTTTTTT.

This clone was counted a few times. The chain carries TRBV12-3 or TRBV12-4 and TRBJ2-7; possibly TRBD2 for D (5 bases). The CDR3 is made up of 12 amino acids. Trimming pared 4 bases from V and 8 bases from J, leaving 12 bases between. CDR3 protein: CASSSGVGKQYF. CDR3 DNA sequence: TGTGCCAGCAGTTCTGGGGTCGGGAAGCAGTACTTC.

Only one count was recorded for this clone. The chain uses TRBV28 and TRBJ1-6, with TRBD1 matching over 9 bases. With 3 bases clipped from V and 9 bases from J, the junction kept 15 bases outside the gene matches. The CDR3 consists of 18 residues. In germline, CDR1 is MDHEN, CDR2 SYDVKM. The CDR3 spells CASSLGQGGLGASSPLHF. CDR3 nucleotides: TGTGCCAGCAGTTTGGGACAGGGAGGTTTGGGGGCCTCTTCACCCCTCCACTTT.

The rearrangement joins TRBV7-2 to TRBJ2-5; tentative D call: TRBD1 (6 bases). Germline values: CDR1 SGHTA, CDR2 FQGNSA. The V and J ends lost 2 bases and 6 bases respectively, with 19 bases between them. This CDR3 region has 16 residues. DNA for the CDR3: TGTGCCAGCAGCTTAACTTGGGACATGGGGGCGAAGACCCAGTACTTC. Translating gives CASSLTWDMGAKTQYF.

In nucleotides, the CDR3 is TGCGCCAGCAGTCGGGGACAGTACGGTAAAAGCTACACCTTC. Its protein product is CASSRGQYGKSYTF. The chain links TRBV5-1 to TRBJ1-2, with 7 bases aligning to TRBD1. The CDR3 totals 14 residues. Germline CDR1 SGHRS, CDR2 YFSETQ. The trim removed 5 bases at V and 9 bases at J, leaving 13 bases unmatched.

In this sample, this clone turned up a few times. The CDR3 bases are TGTGCCAGCGGGAGGACAGGTGGATCGGAGACCCAGTACTTC. Translated: CASGRTGGSETQYF. The chain is built from TRBV6-5 and TRBJ2-5; possible D gene TRBD1, 7 bases. The germline CDR1 and CDR2 sequences are MNHEY and SVGAGI. The CDR3 contains 14 residues. V lost 8 bases and J lost 5, with 18 bases in between.

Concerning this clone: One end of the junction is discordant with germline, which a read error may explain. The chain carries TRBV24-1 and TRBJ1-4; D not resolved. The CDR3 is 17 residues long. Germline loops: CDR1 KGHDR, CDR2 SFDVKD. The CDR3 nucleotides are TGTGCCACCTGTGACTCGGGGAGGGCGGTGGCTGGTGAAAAACTGTTTTTT. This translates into CATCDSGRAVAGEKLFF.

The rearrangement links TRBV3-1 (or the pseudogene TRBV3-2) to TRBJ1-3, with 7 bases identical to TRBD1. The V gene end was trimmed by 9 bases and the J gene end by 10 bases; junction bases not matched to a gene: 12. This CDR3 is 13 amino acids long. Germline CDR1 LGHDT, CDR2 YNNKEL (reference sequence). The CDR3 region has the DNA TGTGCCAGTTTCCCCGGACAGGCTGGGACCATATATTTT. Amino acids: CASFPGQAGTIYF.

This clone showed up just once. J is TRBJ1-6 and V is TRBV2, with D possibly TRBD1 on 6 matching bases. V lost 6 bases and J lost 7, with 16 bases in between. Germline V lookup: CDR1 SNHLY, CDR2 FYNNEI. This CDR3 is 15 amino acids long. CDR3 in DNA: TGTGCCAGCAGCAATCTGGACAGACGAAATTCACCCCTCCACTTT. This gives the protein CASSNLDRRNSPLHF.

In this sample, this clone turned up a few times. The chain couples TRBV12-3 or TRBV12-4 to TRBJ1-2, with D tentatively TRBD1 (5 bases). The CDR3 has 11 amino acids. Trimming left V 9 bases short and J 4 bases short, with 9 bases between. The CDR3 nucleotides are TGTGCCAGTATAGGGGCCTATGGCTACACCTTC. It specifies CASIGAYGYTF.

As DNA, the CDR3 is TGTGCCAGCAGCCCCAGTTTTCGTCAGGGGGCTGGAAACACCATATATTTT. Protein product: CASSPSFRQGAGNTIYF. The chain combines TRBV7-9 with TRBJ1-3; the match to TRBD1 covers 7 bases. CDR3 length equals 17 residues. V shed 5 bases, J shed 2 bases, and the junction held 12 bases outside the gene matches. From germline, CDR1 is SEHNR and CDR2 FQNEAQ (reference sequence).

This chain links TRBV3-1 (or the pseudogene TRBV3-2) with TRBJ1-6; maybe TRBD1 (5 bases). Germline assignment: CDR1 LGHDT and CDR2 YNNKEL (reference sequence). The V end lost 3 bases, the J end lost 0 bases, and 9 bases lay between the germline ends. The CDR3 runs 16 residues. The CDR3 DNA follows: TGTGCCAGCAGCCAGTCAGGGCGCTCCTATAATTCACCCCTCCACTTT. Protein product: CASSQSGRSYNSPLHF.

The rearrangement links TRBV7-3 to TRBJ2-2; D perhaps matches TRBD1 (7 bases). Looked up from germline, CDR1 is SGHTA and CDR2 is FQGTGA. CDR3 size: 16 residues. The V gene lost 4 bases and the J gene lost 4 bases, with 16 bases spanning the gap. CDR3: CASSSLNRGGTGELFF. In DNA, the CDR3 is TGTGCCAGCAGCTCCTTGAACAGGGGAGGCACCGGGGAGCTGTTTTTT.

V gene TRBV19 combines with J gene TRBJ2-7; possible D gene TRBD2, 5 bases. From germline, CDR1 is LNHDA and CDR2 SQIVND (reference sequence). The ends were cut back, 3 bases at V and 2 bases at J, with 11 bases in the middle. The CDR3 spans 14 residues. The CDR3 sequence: CASSIPREPYEQYF. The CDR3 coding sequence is TGTGCCAGTAGTATTCCCCGGGAACCCTACGAGCAGTACTTC.